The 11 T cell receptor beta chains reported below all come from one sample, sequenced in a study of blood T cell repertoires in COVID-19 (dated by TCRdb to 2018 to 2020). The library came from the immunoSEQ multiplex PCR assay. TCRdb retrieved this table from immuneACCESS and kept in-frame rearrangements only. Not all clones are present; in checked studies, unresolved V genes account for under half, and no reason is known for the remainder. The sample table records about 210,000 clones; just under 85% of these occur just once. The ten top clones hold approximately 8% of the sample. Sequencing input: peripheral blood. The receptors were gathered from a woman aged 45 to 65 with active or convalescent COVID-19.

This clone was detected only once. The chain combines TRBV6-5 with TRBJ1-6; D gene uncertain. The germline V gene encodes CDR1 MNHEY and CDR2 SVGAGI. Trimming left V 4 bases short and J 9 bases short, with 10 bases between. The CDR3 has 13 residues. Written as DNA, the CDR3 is TGTGCCAGCAGTTTCCTCGTCCCTTCACCCCTCCACTTT. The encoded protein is CASSFLVPSPLHF.

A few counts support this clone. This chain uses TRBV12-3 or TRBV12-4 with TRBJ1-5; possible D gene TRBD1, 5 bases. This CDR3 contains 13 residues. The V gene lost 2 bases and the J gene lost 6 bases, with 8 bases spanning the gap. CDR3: CASSLFRVQPQHF. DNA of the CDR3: TGTGCCAGCAGTTTATTCAGGGTTCAGCCCCAGCATTTT.

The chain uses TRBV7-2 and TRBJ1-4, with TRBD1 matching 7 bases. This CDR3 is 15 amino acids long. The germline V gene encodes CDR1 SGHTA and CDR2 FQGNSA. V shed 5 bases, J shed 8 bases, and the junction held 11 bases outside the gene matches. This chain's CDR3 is CASSRRQGPGEKLFF. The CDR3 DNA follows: TGTGCCAGCAGCCGCCGACAGGGCCCGGGGGAAAAACTGTTTTTT.

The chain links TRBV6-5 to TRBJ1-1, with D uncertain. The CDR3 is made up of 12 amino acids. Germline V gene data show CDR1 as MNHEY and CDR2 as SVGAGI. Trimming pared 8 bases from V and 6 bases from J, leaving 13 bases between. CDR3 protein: CASRPGGAEAFF. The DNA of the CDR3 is TGTGCCAGCCGCCCGGGCGGGGCTGAAGCTTTCTTT.

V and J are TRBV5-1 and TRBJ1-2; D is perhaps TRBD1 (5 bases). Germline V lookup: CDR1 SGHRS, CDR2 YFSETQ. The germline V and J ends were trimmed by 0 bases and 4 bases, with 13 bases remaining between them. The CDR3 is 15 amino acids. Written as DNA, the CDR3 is TGCGCCAGCAGCTTGGAAGGTGGGGCGCCCTATGGCTACACCTTC. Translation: CASSLEGGAPYGYTF.

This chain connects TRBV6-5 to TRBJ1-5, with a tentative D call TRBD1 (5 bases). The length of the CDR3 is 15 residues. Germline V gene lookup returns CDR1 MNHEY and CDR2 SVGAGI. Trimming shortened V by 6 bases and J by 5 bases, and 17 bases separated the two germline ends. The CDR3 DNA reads TGTGCCAGCAGAGCCCTCGGGACTCCCCATCAGCCCCAGCATTTT. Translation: CASRALGTPHQPQHF.

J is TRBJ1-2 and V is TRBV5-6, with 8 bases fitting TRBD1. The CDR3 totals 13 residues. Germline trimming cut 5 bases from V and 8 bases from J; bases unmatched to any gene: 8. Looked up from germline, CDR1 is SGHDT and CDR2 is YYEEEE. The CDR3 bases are TGTGCCAGCAGACCTCAGGGGGCTGTAGGCTACACCTTC. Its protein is CASRPQGAVGYTF.

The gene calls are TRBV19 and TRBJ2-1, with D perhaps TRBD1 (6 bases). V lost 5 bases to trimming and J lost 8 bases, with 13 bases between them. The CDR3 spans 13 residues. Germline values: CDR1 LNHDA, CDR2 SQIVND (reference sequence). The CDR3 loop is CASSEGERYEQFF. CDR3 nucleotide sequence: TGTGCCAGTAGTGAGGGGGAGCGCTATGAGCAGTTCTTC.

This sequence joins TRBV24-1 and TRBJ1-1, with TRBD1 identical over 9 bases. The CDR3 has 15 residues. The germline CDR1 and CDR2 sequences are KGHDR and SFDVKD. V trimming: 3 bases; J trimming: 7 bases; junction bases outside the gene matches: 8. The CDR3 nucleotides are TGTGCCACCAGTGATCCGACAGGGGGATTTGGTGAAGCTTTCTTT. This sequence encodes CATSDPTGGFGEAFF.

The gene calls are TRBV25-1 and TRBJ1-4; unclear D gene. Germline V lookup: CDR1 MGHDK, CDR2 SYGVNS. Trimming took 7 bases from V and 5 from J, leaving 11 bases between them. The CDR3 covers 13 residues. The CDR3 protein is CASMSVENEKLFF. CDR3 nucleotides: TGTGCCAGCATGTCAGTCGAAAATGAAAAACTGTTTTTT.

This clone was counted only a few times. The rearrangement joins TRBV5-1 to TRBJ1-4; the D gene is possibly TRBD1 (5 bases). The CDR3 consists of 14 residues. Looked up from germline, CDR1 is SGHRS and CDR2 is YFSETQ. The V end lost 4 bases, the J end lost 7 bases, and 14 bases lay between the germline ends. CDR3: CASSDGAFGEKLFF. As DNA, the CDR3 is TGCGCCAGCAGCGATGGGGCCTTTGGTGAAAAACTGTTTTTT.